This T cell receptor beta chain was recovered during a study of PD-1 blockade in classical Hodgkin lymphoma. Study results and limitations: Reasons behind the repertoire differences stay unclear, perhaps disease activity or earlier therapy. It was among complete responders that baseline diversity resembled that of newly diagnosed patients.

Regarding this clone: Its target is not known.

Only in-frame clones appear in the TCRdb table, and some are missing; sequencing was by immunoSEQ multiplex PCR. Among 110,000 or so clones listed, around nine tenths were seen once. Germline lookup yields CDR1 SNHLY and CDR2 FYNNEI. V was trimmed by 5 bases and J by 0 bases, leaving 7 bases between them. This CDR3 comprises 13 residues. Time point meaning: cycle 4 day 1 (C4D1), after six to seven weeks of nivolumab. Every one of the patients relapsed after autologous stem cell transplantation (brentuximab vedotin exposure was variable). The sample here was peripheral blood mononuclear cells (PBMCs), taken before the fourth cycle of nivolumab. V usage is TRBV2 and J usage is TRBJ1-2; D remains unclear. The receptor was derived from a human donor with classical Hodgkin lymphoma. CDR3 amino acids: CASSNSPNYGYTF. The CDR3 nucleotides read TGTGCCAGCAGTAACAGCCCTAACTATGGCTACACCTTC. Using reference TRBV2 and TRBJ1-2 for the parts outside the CDR3, the full variable domain is EPEVTQTPSHQVTQMGQEVILRCVPISNHLYFYWYRQILGQKVEFLVSFYNNEISEKSEIFDDQFSVERPDGSNFTLKIRSTKLEDSAMYFCASSNSPNYGYTFGSGTRLTVV.